This entry lists 29 T cell receptor beta chains sequenced from one sample in a study of regulatory T cells in long-lasting Graves disease. Construction of TCR beta libraries relied on iRepertoire HTBI primers and on Arm-PCR targeting CDR3 regions. TCRdb reprocessed the multiplex PCR reads with MiXCR, giving one entry per CDR3 protein. The data show roughly 400,000 distinct CDR3 sequences, with roughly 15% seen just once and about 23% held by the top ten. Time point specified: newly diagnosed GD, antithyroid drugs for less than 3 months. Making the TCR library involved RNA that had been extracted from PBMCs. This same sample was also part of a study on T cells in Graves' hyperthyroidism and ophthalmopathy.

The material was peripheral blood mononuclear cells (PBMCs), obtained at new diagnosis, from a patient treated with antithyroid drugs. The source of these receptors is a woman between 18 and 29 years old with Graves disease.

This clonotype was observed a handful of times. The rearrangement links TRBV19 to TRBJ2-1; 9 nucleotides match TRBD1. There are 15 residues in the CDR3. Trimming cost V 3 bases and J 1 base; bases outside gene matches: 1. The germline V gene encodes CDR1 LNHDA and CDR2 SQIVND (reference sequence). CDR3 bases: TGTGCCAGTAGTATGACAGGGGGATCCTACAATGAGCAGTTCTTC. This gives the protein CASSMTGGSYNEQFF. Filled out from reference TRBV19 and TRBJ2-1, the complete variable domain reads DGGITQSPKYLFRKEGQNVTLSCEQNLNHDAMYWYRQDPGQGLRLIYYSQIVNDFQKGDIAEGYSVSREKKESFPLTVTSAQKNPTAFYLCASSMTGGSYNEQFFGPGTRLTVL.

This clonotype was recorded many times. The chain is built from TRBV28 and TRBJ2-7; 9 bases align to TRBD2. CDR1 is MDHEN and CDR2 is SYDVKM in the germline V gene. The CDR3 is made up of 13 amino acids. Losses at the gene ends were 8 bases for V and 0 bases for J; bases not matched to a gene: 2. Here the CDR3 reads CASFSGSSYEQYF. Written as DNA, the CDR3 is TGTGCCAGCTTTAGCGGGAGCTCCTACGAGCAGTACTTC.

This clonotype was picked up many times. V and J are TRBV7-3 and TRBJ2-1; TRBD2 matches at 12 bases. V lost 0 bases and J lost 7; bases outside the gene matches: 10. The CDR3 contains 18 residues. Germline assignment: CDR1 SGHTA and CDR2 FQGTGA. In DNA, the CDR3 is TGTGCCAGCAGCTTAACCACCGGACTAGCGGGGAAACAAAATGAGCAGTTCTTC. It encodes CASSLTTGLAGKQNEQFF.

This clonotype came up many times. The J gene is TRBJ1-2, the V gene TRBV28; D may be TRBD1 (5 bases). Germline V gene lookup returns CDR1 MDHEN and CDR2 SYDVKM. This CDR3 contains 14 residues. V was clipped by 3 bases and J by 0 bases, with 8 bases between them. The CDR3 loop is CASSFGGTNYGYTF. The DNA for the CDR3 is TGTGCCAGCAGTTTTGGGGGGACTAACTATGGCTACACCTTC.

This clonotype appeared many times. The CDR3 sequence is CSAVDRGVDEQFF. CDR3 DNA sequence: TGCAGTGCTGTGGACAGGGGGGTAGATGAGCAGTTCTTC. The chain is built from TRBV20-1 and TRBJ2-1, with 10 bases aligning to TRBD1. Unmatched junction bases numbered 6, after V lost 5 bases and J lost 8 bases. Per germline, CDR1 DFQATT and CDR2 SNEGSKA (reference sequence). This CDR3 comprises 13 residues.

There are a few counts of this clonotype. This may stem from a read error, because a much larger clone lies one nucleotide away. This rearrangement joins TRBV6-2 or TRBV6-3 to TRBJ2-3; TRBD2 aligns across 7 bases. Germline assignment: CDR1 MNHEY and CDR2 SVGEGT. V dropped 7 bases and J dropped 1; count of bases not matched to a gene: 8. The CDR3 is 15 amino acids. CDR3 region: CASTSSGTGTDTQYF. CDR3 nucleotides: TGTGCCAGCACCTCTAGCGGAACTGGCACAGATACGCAGTATTTT.

This clonotype was seen at least ten times. The V and J genes are TRBV28 and TRBJ1-5; 8 bases line up with TRBD1. The CDR3 runs 14 residues. Germline V CDR1 and CDR2: MDHEN, SYDVKM. V dropped 2 bases and J dropped 5; count of bases not matched to a gene: 2. The CDR3 DNA reads as TGTGCCAGCAGTTTACCAGGGGGCCATCAGCCCCAGCATTTT. Translated, it gives CASSLPGGHQPQHF.

There are many counts of this clonotype. The genes are TRBV28 and TRBJ1-1; TRBD1 matches at 7 bases. The length of the CDR3 is 15 residues. Germline lookup yields CDR1 MDHEN and CDR2 SYDVKM. The ends lost 6 bases at V and 2 bases at J; junction bases unmatched: 9. This CDR3 is CASRVPGQPNTEAFF. The DNA for the CDR3 is TGTGCCAGCAGGGTCCCGGGACAGCCCAACACTGAAGCTTTCTTT.

This clonotype was seen at least ten times. The chain combines TRBV27 with TRBJ2-5; 9 bases map to TRBD2. This CDR3 contains 15 residues. CDR1 is MNHEY, CDR2 SMNVEV, per germline (reference sequence). The junction had 9 bases not matched to a gene; V was cut back by 5 bases and J by 5 bases. In DNA, the CDR3 is TGTGCCAGCAGTATAATAGCGGGAGATAGGGAGACCCAGTACTTC. The encoded protein is CASSIIAGDRETQYF.

This clonotype has at least ten counts. The chain combines TRBV28 with TRBJ2-7, with no clear D. Trimming took 1 base from V and 0 from J, leaving 13 bases between them. This CDR3 has 16 residues. The germline CDR1 and CDR2 sequences are MDHEN and SYDVKM. Here the CDR3 DNA reads TGTGCCAGCAGTTTATCCTCGGCTGACAACTCCTACGAGCAGTACTTC. It encodes CASSLSSADNSYEQYF.

In its sample, this clonotype was seen many times. This chain uses TRBV7-3 with TRBJ2-7, with D possibly TRBD2 on 5 matching bases. This CDR3 contains 15 residues. Looked up from germline, CDR1 is SGHTA and CDR2 is FQGTGA. The V end lost 6 bases, the J end lost 0 bases, and 15 bases lay between the germline ends. Here the CDR3 DNA reads TGTGCCAGCAGTCCACGGGCGGGCAACTCCTACGAGCAGTACTTC. Amino acids: CASSPRAGNSYEQYF.

Regarding this clonotype: Just one base apart from a much larger clone, this may be a read error. The V and J genes are TRBV6-5 and TRBJ2-7, with D uncertain. Per the germline V gene, CDR1 is MNHEY and CDR2 is SVGAGI. This CDR3 has 11 residues. The CDR3 sequence is CASSYVDERYF. CDR3 bases: TGTGCCAGCAGTTACGTCGACGAGCGGTACTTC.

This clonotype was recorded many times. V gene TRBV28 combines with J gene TRBJ2-7, with D possibly matching TRBD2 (7 bases). The V gene lost 5 bases and the J gene lost 2 bases, with 19 bases spanning the gap. CDR1 MDHEN and CDR2 SYDVKM come from the germline V gene. The CDR3 spans 16 residues. The CDR3 coding sequence is TGTGCCAGCAGTCCCTCCCGGGGGGCCTTGACCTACGAGCAGTACTTC. Its translation: CASSPSRGALTYEQYF.

This chain links TRBV28 with TRBJ2-1; TRBD1 aligns across 10 bases. The CDR3 is 16 residues long. Trimming at V came to 4 bases and at J to 7 bases, leaving 10 bases not matched to a gene. CDR1 is MDHEN and CDR2 is SYDVKM in the germline V gene. The CDR3 sequence is CASSSPGQGNLNEQFF. The CDR3 DNA sequence: TGTGCCAGCAGTTCCCCGGGACAGGGGAATTTAAATGAGCAGTTCTTC.

This clonotype was recorded many times. The V call is TRBV12-3 or TRBV12-4, the J call TRBJ1-1, with 10 nucleotides matching TRBD1. The CDR3 consists of 16 residues. V trimming: 6 bases; J trimming: 6 bases; junction bases outside the gene matches: 13. CDR3 amino acids: CASSYLVGQGTPEAFF. The CDR3, as DNA: TGTGCCAGCAGCTACCTGGTGGGACAGGGGACACCTGAAGCTTTCTTT.

This clonotype was seen many times. This chain links TRBV10-3 with TRBJ1-5, with TRBD1 as a possible D gene (6 bases). From germline, CDR1 is ENHRY and CDR2 SYGVKD. V was shortened by 4 bases and J by 2 bases, with 9 bases between the two germline ends. The CDR3 spans 14 residues. The CDR3 bases are TGTGCCATCAGTGCAGGGGTGGGCAATCAGCCCCAGCATTTT. It translates to CAISAGVGNQPQHF.

Note on this clonotype: Possible read error: a much larger clone is one base away. The chain employs TRBV27 and TRBJ2-7; no firm D call. This CDR3 region has 14 residues. Germline V gives CDR1 MNHEY, CDR2 SMNVEV (reference sequence). V was pared by 6 bases and J by 7 bases, with 19 bases between. Written as DNA, the CDR3 is TGTGCCAGCAGCTTGGAGAGCTCCTACAATGAGCAGTACTTC. This gives the protein CASSLESSYNEQYF.

In this sample, this clonotype turned up many times. The V call is TRBV28, the J call TRBJ2-3; D unclear. V was pared by 5 bases and J by 4 bases, with 7 bases between. Per the germline V gene, CDR1 is MDHEN and CDR2 is SYDVKM. This CDR3 comprises 12 residues. CDR3 protein: CASSTRPDTQYF. As DNA, the CDR3 is TGTGCCAGCAGTACACGGCCAGATACGCAGTATTTT. Variable domain in full (rest from reference TRBV28 and TRBJ2-3): DVKVTQSSRYLVKRTGEKVFLECVQDMDHENMFWYRQDPGLGLRLIYFSYDVKMKEKGDIPEGYSVSREKKERFSLILESASTNQTSMYLCASSTRPDTQYFGPGTRLTVL.

This clonotype appeared many times. V gene TRBV12-3 or TRBV12-4 combines with J gene TRBJ2-7, with 8 positions matching TRBD2. After removal of 5 bases from V and 0 bases from J, the junction contained 3 bases not matched to a gene. The CDR3 is 14 amino acids. For the CDR3, the DNA is TGTGCCAGCAGTAAGCGGGAGCTCTCCTACGAGCAGTACTTC. Protein: CASSKRELSYEQYF.

The chain links TRBV12-3 or TRBV12-4 to TRBJ2-1; 8 bases are a match to TRBD2. J gave up 6 bases and V 5 bases, and 12 bases lay outside the gene matches. This CDR3 region has 16 residues. The DNA for the CDR3 is TGTGCCAGCAGTCCCCGGGGGACTAGAACCCCCAATGAGCAGTTCTTC. Residues: CASSPRGTRTPNEQFF.

This clonotype was found a few times. The DNA of the CDR3 is TGTGCCAGCAGCCATTTAACAGGGGGCCTCTCCTACGAGCAGTACTTC. This gives the protein CASSHLTGGLSYEQYF. The V call is TRBV14, the J call TRBJ2-7, with TRBD1 matching 9 bases. J was trimmed by 0 bases and V by 3 bases; bases with no gene match: 6. Germline V gene data show CDR1 as SGHDN and CDR2 as FVKESK. This CDR3 is built from 16 residues. Supplemented by reference TRBV14 and TRBJ2-7, the full variable domain reads EAGVTQFPSHSVIEKGQTVTLRCDPISGHDNLYWYRRVMGKEIKFLLHFVKESKQDESGMPNNRFLAERTGGTYSTLKVQPAELEDSGVYFCASSHLTGGLSYEQYFGPGTRLTVT.

This clonotype was observed at least ten times. The chain joins TRBV11-3 to TRBJ2-7; perhaps TRBD1 as D (6 bases). The germline V and J ends were trimmed by 3 bases and 1 base, with 10 bases remaining between them. The CDR3 sequence is 14 residues long. Germline CDR1 SGHNT, CDR2 YENEEA. The CDR3 region is CASSFRGASYEQYF. CDR3 nucleotide sequence: TGTGCCAGCAGCTTCAGGGGAGCATCCTACGAGCAGTACTTC.

This clonotype was found a few times. V is TRBV19 and J is TRBJ2-7; the match to TRBD2 covers 12 bases. The J segment lost 6 bases and the V segment lost 4 bases, leaving 4 bases of the junction unmatched. The CDR3 has 14 residues. Germline V gene sequence: CDR1 LNHDA, CDR2 SQIVND (reference sequence). The CDR3 nucleotides read TGTGCCAGTAGTACCGGACTAGCGGGAAGCGAGCAGTACTTC. Translating gives CASSTGLAGSEQYF.

The chain uses TRBV6-5 and TRBJ2-1; unclear D gene. V shed 2 bases and J shed 5 bases, with 10 bases lying between them. The germline V gene has CDR1 MNHEY and CDR2 SVGAGI. The CDR3 contains 14 residues. Written as DNA, the CDR3 is TGTGCCAGCAGTTACCCAACCCAACACAATGAGCAGTTCTTC. Its protein product is CASSYPTQHNEQFF.

A remark on this clonotype: A much bigger clone sits one base away, suggesting this may be a read error. The chain links TRBV2 to TRBJ1-1; D might be TRBD1 (5 bases). V lost 4 bases and J 3 bases, leaving 9 bases between the germline ends. Germline assignment: CDR1 SNHLY and CDR2 FYNNEI. The CDR3 consists of 13 residues. The CDR3 sequence is CASSGDQDTEAFF. As DNA, the CDR3 is TGTGCCAGCAGTGGGGACCAGGACACTGAAGCTTTCTTT.

There are many counts of this clonotype. The chain uses TRBV9 and TRBJ2-1; TRBD2 aligns across 7 bases. The length of the CDR3 is 14 residues. The germline V gene has CDR1 SGDLS and CDR2 YYNGEE. The V segment lost 0 bases and the J segment 6 bases; nucleotides outside the gene matches: 3. Here the CDR3 DNA reads TGTGCCAGCAGCGTAGGTGGGACTATCAATGAGCAGTTCTTC. This encodes CASSVGGTINEQFF. The variable domain in full, with the rest retrieved from reference TRBV9 and TRBJ2-1, is DSGVTQTPKHLITATGQRVTLRCSPRSGDLSVYWYQQSLDQGLQFLIQYYNGEERAKGNILERFSAQQFPDLHSELNLSSLELGDSALYFCASSVGGTINEQFFGPGTRLTVL.

This clonotype appeared a few times. V is TRBV5-1 and J is TRBJ2-7; D is possibly TRBD1 (6 bases). This CDR3 region has 15 residues. The germline V gene has CDR1 SGHRS and CDR2 YFSETQ. The V and J ends lost 2 bases and 6 bases respectively, with 18 bases between them. The CDR3 bases are TGCGCCAGCAGCTTAGGAACTCGGGGACAAGGCGAGCAGTACTTC. Translating gives CASSLGTRGQGEQYF.

The chain links TRBV15 to TRBJ2-4; 7 bases match TRBD1. The junction had 10 bases not matched to a gene; V was cut back by 3 bases and J by 5 bases. Germline CDR1 reads LNHNV; CDR2 reads YYDKDF (reference sequence). CDR3 length equals 16 residues. The CDR3 coding sequence is TGTGCCACCAGCAGGGACATGACAGGGTTCCAAAACATTCAGTACTTC. This gives the protein CATSRDMTGFQNIQYF.

The chain carries TRBV9 and TRBJ1-5; the D gene is possibly TRBD1 (5 bases). Trimming took 5 bases from V and 5 from J, leaving 20 bases between them. CDR3 length: 16 amino acids. Per germline, CDR1 SGDLS and CDR2 YYNGEE. CDR3 residues: CASSYSIYRKDQPQHF. Written as DNA, the CDR3 is TGTGCCAGCAGTTACTCGATTTACAGGAAGGATCAGCCCCAGCATTTT.